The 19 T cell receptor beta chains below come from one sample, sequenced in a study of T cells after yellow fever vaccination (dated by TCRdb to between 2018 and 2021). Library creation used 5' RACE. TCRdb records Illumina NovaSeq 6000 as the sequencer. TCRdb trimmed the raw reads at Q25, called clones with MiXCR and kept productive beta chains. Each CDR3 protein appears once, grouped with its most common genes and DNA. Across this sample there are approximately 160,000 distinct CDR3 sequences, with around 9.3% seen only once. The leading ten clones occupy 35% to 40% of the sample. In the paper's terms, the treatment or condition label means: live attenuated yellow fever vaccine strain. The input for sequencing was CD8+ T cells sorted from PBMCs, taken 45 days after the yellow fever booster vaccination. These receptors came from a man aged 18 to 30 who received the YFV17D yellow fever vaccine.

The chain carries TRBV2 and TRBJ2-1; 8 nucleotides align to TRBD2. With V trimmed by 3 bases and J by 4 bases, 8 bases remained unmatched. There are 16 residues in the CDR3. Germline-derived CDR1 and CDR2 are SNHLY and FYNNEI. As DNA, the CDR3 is TGTGCCAGCAGTGAGTTGTTAGCGGGATCTTACAATGAGCAGTTCTTC. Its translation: CASSELLAGSYNEQFF.

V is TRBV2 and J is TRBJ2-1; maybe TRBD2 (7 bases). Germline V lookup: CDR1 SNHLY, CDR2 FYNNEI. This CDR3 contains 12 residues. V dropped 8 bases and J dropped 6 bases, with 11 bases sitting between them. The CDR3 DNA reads TGTGCCAGCTGGGGGGGCAGCAATGAGCAGTTCTTC. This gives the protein CASWGGSNEQFF. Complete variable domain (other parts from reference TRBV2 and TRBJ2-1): EPEVTQTPSHQVTQMGQEVILRCVPISNHLYFYWYRQILGQKVEFLVSFYNNEISEKSEIFDDQFSVERPDGSNFTLKIRSTKLEDSAMYFCASWGGSNEQFFGPGTRLTVL.

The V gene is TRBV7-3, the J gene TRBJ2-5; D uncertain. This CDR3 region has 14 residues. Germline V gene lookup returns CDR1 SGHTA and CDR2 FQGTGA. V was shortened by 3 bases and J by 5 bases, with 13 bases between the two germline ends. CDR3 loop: CASSFGPRWETQYF. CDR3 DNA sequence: TGTGCCAGCAGCTTCGGACCCCGATGGGAGACCCAGTACTTC.

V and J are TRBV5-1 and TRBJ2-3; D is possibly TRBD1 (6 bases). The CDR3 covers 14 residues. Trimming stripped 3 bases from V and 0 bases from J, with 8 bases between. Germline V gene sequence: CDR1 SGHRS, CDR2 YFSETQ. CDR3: CASSWDKSTDTQYF. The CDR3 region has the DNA TGCGCCAGCAGCTGGGACAAGAGCACAGATACGCAGTATTTT.

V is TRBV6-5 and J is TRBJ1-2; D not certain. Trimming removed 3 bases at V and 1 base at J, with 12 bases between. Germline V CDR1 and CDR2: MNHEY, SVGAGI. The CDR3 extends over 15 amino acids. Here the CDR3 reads CASSYTGLGNYGYTF. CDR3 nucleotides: TGTGCCAGCAGTTATACGGGTCTCGGTAACTATGGCTACACCTTC.

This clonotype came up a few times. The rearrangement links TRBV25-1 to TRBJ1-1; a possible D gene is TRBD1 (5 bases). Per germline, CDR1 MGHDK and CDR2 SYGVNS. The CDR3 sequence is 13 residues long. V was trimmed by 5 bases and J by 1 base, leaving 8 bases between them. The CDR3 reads CASSSDRNTEAFF. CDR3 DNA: TGTGCCAGCAGTTCCGACAGGAACACTGAAGCTTTCTTT.

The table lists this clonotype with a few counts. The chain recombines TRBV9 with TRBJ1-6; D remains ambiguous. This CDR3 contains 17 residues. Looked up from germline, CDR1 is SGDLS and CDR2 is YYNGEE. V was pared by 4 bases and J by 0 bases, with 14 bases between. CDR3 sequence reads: CASSLRPSSSYNSPLHF. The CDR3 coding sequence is TGTGCCAGCAGCCTGAGACCGTCCAGCTCCTATAATTCACCCCTCCACTTT.

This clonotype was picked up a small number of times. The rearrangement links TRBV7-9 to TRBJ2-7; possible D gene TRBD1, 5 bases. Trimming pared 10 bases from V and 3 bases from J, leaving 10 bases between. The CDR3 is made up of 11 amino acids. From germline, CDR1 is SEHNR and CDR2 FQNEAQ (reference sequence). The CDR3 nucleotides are TGTGCCATAATCCAGGGCTACGAGCAGTACGTC. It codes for CAIIQGYEQYV.

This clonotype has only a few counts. CDR3 residues: CAISGAGESTDTQYF. In DNA, the CDR3 is TGTGCCATCAGTGGTGCGGGGGAGAGCACAGATACGCAGTATTTT. The chain is built from TRBV10-3 and TRBJ2-3; 7 bases agree with TRBD2. CDR1 is ENHRY and CDR2 is SYGVKD in the germline V gene. This CDR3 is built from 15 residues. Trimming at V came to 4 bases and at J to 0 bases, leaving 4 bases not matched to a gene.

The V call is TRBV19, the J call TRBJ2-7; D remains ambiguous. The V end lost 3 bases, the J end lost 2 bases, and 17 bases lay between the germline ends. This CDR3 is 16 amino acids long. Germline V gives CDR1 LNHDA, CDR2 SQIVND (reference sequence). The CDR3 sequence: CASSITPPESPYEQYF. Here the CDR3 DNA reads TGTGCCAGTAGTATCACTCCCCCTGAGAGCCCCTACGAGCAGTACTTC.

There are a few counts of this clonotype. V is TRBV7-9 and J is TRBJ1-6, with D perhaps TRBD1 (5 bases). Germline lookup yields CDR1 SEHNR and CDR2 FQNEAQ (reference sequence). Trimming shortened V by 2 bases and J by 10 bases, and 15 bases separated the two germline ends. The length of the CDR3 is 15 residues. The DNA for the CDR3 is TGTGCCAGCAGCTTATTGAGGGGTATGGAGTCACCCCTCCACTTT. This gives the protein CASSLLRGMESPLHF. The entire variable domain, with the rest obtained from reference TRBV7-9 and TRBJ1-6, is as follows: DTGVSQNPRHKITKRGQNVTFRCDPISEHNRLYWYRQTLGQGPEFLTYFQNEAQLEKSRLLSDRFSAERPKGSFSTLEIQRTEQGDSAMYLCASSLLRGMESPLHFGNGTRLTVT.

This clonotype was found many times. Written as DNA, the CDR3 is TGCAGTGCCCCATCCCCGAGTGAGCAGTTCTTC. Its translation: CSAPSPSEQFF. The genes are TRBV20-1 and TRBJ2-1; D is undetermined. V was clipped by 6 bases and J by 9 bases, with 12 bases between them. CDR1 and CDR2 from the germline V gene are DFQATT and SNEGSKA (reference sequence). This CDR3 is 11 amino acids long.

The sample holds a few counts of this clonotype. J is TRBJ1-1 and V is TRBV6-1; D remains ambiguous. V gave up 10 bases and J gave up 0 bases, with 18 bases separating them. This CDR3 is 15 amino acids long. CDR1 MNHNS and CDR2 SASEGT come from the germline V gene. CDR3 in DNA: TGTGCCAACCAACCCCGGACGGCGATGAACACTGAAGCTTTCTTT. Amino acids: CANQPRTAMNTEAFF.

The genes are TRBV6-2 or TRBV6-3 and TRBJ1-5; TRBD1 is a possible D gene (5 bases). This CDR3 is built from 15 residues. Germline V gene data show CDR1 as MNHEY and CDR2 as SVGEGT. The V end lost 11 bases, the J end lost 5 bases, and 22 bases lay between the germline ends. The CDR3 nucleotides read TGTGCCGCCAGGGAGAGGGCGGGCCTTCATCAGCCCCAGCATTTT. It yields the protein CAARERAGLHQPQHF.

The CDR3 bases are TGCGCCAGCAGCCAATCGAGTAGCGGGGGGGATACGCAGTATTTT. Amino acid sequence: CASSQSSSGGDTQYF. The chain is built from TRBV4-1 and TRBJ2-3, with TRBD2 matching 10 bases. In germline, CDR1 is MGHRA, CDR2 YSYEKL. J was trimmed by 6 bases and V by 2 bases; bases with no gene match: 5. The CDR3 has 15 amino acids.

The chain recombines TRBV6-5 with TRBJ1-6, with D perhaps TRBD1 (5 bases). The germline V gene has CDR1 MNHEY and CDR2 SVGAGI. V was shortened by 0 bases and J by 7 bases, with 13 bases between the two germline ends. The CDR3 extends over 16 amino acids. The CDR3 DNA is TGTGCCAGCAGTTACTCCCGGGGGATCCGGAATTCACCCCTCCACTTT. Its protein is CASSYSRGIRNSPLHF.

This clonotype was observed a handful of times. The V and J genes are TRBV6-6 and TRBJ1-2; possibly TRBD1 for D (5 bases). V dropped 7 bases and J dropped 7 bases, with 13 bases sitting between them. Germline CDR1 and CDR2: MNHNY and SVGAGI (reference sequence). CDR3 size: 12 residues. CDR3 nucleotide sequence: TGTGCCAGCACCCCCGGGGGGGTTGGCTACACCTTC. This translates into CASTPGGVGYTF.

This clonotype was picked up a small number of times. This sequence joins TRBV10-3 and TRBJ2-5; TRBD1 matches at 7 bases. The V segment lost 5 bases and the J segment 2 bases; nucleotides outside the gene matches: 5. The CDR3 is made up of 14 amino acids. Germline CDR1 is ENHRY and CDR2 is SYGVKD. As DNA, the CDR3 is TGTGCCATCAGTCCCTTGGACAGGCAAGAGACCCAGTACTTC. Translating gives CAISPLDRQETQYF.

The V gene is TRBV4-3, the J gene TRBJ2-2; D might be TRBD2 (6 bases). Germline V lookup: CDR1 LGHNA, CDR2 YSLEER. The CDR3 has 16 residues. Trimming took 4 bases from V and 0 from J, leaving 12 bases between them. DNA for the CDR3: TGCGCCAGCAGCCCTTCTAGCGCCCCGAACACCGGGGAGCTGTTTTTT. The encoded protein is CASSPSSAPNTGELFF.